This T cell receptor (beta chain) came from a study of regulatory T cells in long-lasting Graves disease. Study background: Duration of antithyroid drug therapy among newly diagnosed Graves' patients was under 3 months.

In building TCR beta libraries, iRepertoire HTBI primers were used together with Arm-PCR of CDR3 regions. TCRdb analysed the multiplex PCR reads with MiXCR anew, one entry per CDR3 protein. The sample comprises more than 450,000 distinct CDR3 sequences, approximately 12% of which are singletons, and about 8.9% rests with the top ten. V was clipped by 2 bases and J by 5 bases, with 13 bases between them. Looked up from germline, CDR1 is GTSNPN and CDR2 is SVGIG (reference sequence). The CDR3 has 14 residues. The time point is: newly diagnosed GD, antithyroid drugs for less than 3 months. From RNA extracted from PBMCs, the TCR library was made. This same sample was also taken into another study, of T cells in Graves' hyperthyroidism and ophthalmopathy. From that report: Each diagnosis was grounded in clinical symptoms, serum thyroxine and TRAb, thyroid ultrasound, and orbital computed tomography.

Sequencing used peripheral blood mononuclear cells (PBMCs), obtained at new diagnosis, from a patient treated with antithyroid drugs. V gene TRBV30 combines with J gene TRBJ1-5; possible D gene TRBD1, 6 bases. The clonotype comes from a woman in her 30s with Graves disease. This CDR3 is CAWSIWGQDQPQHF. The CDR3 nucleotides read TGTGCCTGGAGTATCTGGGGGCAGGATCAGCCCCAGCATTTT.